This TCR beta chain was identified in a study of T cell changes during pregnancy in multiple sclerosis. Germline CDR1 MNHEY, CDR2 SMNVEV (reference sequence). Germline trimming cut 1 base from V and 9 bases from J; bases unmatched to any gene: 13. The CDR3 totals 17 residues. Assay: immunoSEQ multiplex PCR; the TCRdb copy retains only in-frame clones and omits some. The sample includes around 70,000 clones, 90% to 95% seen only once; the top ten take roughly 1.6%. This chain connects TRBV27 to TRBJ2-1; the match to TRBD1 covers 9 bases. The TCR comes from a female donor with multiple sclerosis, enrolled in a pregnancy study. The sequenced sample was peripheral blood, obtained after pregnancy. The CDR3 here is CASSLWTPGQGIVEQFF. As DNA, the CDR3 is TGTGCCAGCAGTTTATGGACCCCGGGACAGGGAATTGTTGAGCAGTTCTTC.